Below, 5 T cell receptor beta chains from the same sample are listed, as sequenced in a study of T cells in Graves' hyperthyroidism and ophthalmopathy. Regions amplified from RNA transcripts were the TCR beta CDR3 regions. When the TCR CDR3 underwent first-round RT-PCR, the HTBI primer set was used. TCRdb ran MiXCR on the multiplex PCR reads and lists one entry per CDR3 protein. The data contain around 290,000 distinct CDR3 sequences, over 15% of them seen just once; the ten biggest clones take up 55% to 60%. The source material was blood. These receptor sequences come from a woman aged 55-70 years with Graves' ophthalmopathy.

This clonotype was counted at least ten times. This sequence joins TRBV12-3 or TRBV12-4 and TRBJ1-4; the D gene is possibly TRBD1 (5 bases). The CDR3 loop spans 13 amino acids. Trimming shortened V by 8 bases and J by 5 bases, and 12 bases separated the two germline ends. CDR3 amino acids: CASCGGINEKLFF. The CDR3 DNA sequence: TGTGCCAGCTGTGGGGGGATCAATGAAAAACTGTTTTTT.

Points on this clonotype: With a much larger clone just one base away, this may be a read error. The chain combines TRBV28 with TRBJ2-5, with TRBD1 matching over 7 bases. The CDR3 is 15 residues long. Trimming removed 5 bases from V and 2 bases from J; junction bases left unmatched: 8. CDR1 is MDHEN, CDR2 SYDVKM, per germline. This chain's CDR3 is CASSPTTGQQETQYF. The CDR3 region has the DNA TGTGCCAGCAGTCCTACCACGGGACAGCAAGAGACCCAGTACTTC.

At least ten counts were recorded for this clonotype. V is TRBV5-1 and J is TRBJ2-2; D may match TRBD1 or TRBD2 (6 bases each). CDR3 size: 16 residues. V gave up 1 base and J gave up 4 bases, with 14 bases separating them. The germline gives CDR1 SGHRS, CDR2 YFSETQ. The CDR3 region is CASSLRSGARTGELFF. DNA of the CDR3: TGCGCCAGCAGCTTGAGGTCGGGGGCTCGCACCGGGGAGCTGTTTTTT.

There are a few counts of this clonotype. The chain is built from TRBV27 and TRBJ2-7; tentatively, D is TRBD2 (6 bases). Trimming took 5 bases from V and 0 from J, leaving 20 bases between them. Germline lookup yields CDR1 MNHEY and CDR2 SMNVEV (reference sequence). This CDR3 has 17 residues. The chain's CDR3 is CASSPITVGGSSYEQYF. DNA for the CDR3: TGTGCCAGCAGTCCAATAACTGTGGGGGGTAGCTCCTACGAGCAGTACTTC.

This clonotype was seen at least ten times. The chain combines TRBV3-1 with TRBJ1-1, with D uncertain. Trimming pared 3 bases from V and 5 bases from J, leaving 10 bases between. Germline V CDR1 and CDR2: LGHDT, YNNKEL (reference sequence). The CDR3 runs to 13 residues. DNA of the CDR3: TGTGCCAGCAGCCAGGCAGACTCTACTGAAGCTTTCTTT. Its protein product is CASSQADSTEAFF. Based on the CDR3 plus reference TRBV3-1 and TRBJ1-1, the full variable domain is DTAVSQTPKYLVTQMGNDKSIKCEQNLGHDTMYWYKQDSKKFLKIMFSYNNKELIINETVPNRFSPKSPDKAHLNLHINSLELGDSAVYFCASSQADSTEAFFGQGTRLTVV.